The 32 T cell receptor beta chains below were found in one sample sequenced in a study of molecular identifiers for immune sequencing clone quantification. A single record per CDR3 protein comes from TCRdb applying MiXCR to the PCR reads. The sample consists of approximately 60,000 distinct CDR3 sequences, about 19% of them appearing once. The material sequenced was naive CD8+ T cells from blood, with Jurkat cell RNA spiked in. The subset: FACS-sorted CD8+CD4-CCR7+CD45RA+ naive T cells. These receptors were collected from a human donor in good health. Some libraries in this study had Jurkat cell RNA spiked in.

This clonotype was seen at least ten times. The J gene is TRBJ2-7, the V gene TRBV30, with D tentatively TRBD1 (6 bases). CDR1 GTSNPN and CDR2 SVGIG come from the germline V gene (reference sequence). V was shortened by 0 bases and J by 3 bases, with 9 bases between the two germline ends. The CDR3 consists of 13 residues. In DNA, the CDR3 is TGTGCCTGGAGTGTAATAGGGGGCTACGAGCAGTACTTC. It codes for CAWSVIGGYEQYF.

This clonotype is medium-sized within its sample. The J gene is TRBJ2-2, the V gene TRBV29-1; D unresolved. The CDR3 is 12 amino acids. Germline V gene lookup returns CDR1 SQVTM and CDR2 ANQGSEA. V was cut by 6 bases and J by 5 bases, with 10 bases left in between. The CDR3 DNA sequence: TGCAGCGTCGCAATAGGGACCGGGGAGCTGTTTTTT. It specifies CSVAIGTGELFF.

This clonotype has ten or more counts. The chain uses TRBV10-3 and TRBJ2-2, with 13 bases aligning to TRBD2. Per the germline V gene, CDR1 is ENHRY and CDR2 is SYGVKD. The V and J ends lost 7 bases and 0 bases, in that order; junction bases with no gene match: 5. This CDR3 spans 17 amino acids. The CDR3 sequence is CAIKPGLAGPNTGELFF. The CDR3 nucleotides read TGTGCCATCAAACCGGGACTAGCGGGACCGAACACCGGGGAGCTGTTTTTT.

This clonotype has ten or more counts. The chain recombines TRBV14 with TRBJ2-3; D is unclear. The CDR3 runs to 13 residues. Trimming cost V 4 bases and J 4 bases, with 9 bases left between them. From germline, CDR1 is SGHDN and CDR2 FVKESK. The CDR3: CASSREVADTQYF. CDR3 coding DNA: TGTGCCAGCAGCCGAGAAGTGGCAGATACGCAGTATTTT.

V gene TRBV20-1 combines with J gene TRBJ2-7; D unclear. The V end was cut by 5 bases, the J end by 0 bases, with 17 bases between. Germline V gene sequence: CDR1 DFQATT, CDR2 SNEGSKA (reference sequence). This CDR3 has 15 amino acids. CDR3 residues: CSARPRRTNSYEQYF. For the CDR3, the DNA is TGCAGTGCTCGTCCAAGACGGACGAACTCCTACGAGCAGTACTTC.

This clonotype was counted only a few times. This may come from a read error, since a much larger clone is one base off. V is TRBV29-1 and J is TRBJ2-7; 7 bases map to TRBD2. Germline CDR1 is SQVTM and CDR2 is ANQGSEA. This CDR3 region has 17 residues. V shed 4 bases and J 1 base; nucleotides not matched to a gene: 16. The CDR3 here is CSVADSSSAGVSYEQYF. The CDR3 DNA reads as TGCAGCGTTGCAGACTCGAGCTCCGCGGGGGTTTCCTACGAGCAGTACTTC.

There are many counts of this clonotype. V and J are TRBV6-2 or TRBV6-3 and TRBJ1-1, with D unresolved. The CDR3 totals 12 residues. CDR1 and CDR2 from the germline V gene are MNHEY and SVGEGT. V was pared by 6 bases and J by 0 bases, with 5 bases between. The CDR3 region is CASSRMNTEAFF. The CDR3 nucleotides are TGTGCCAGCAGCCGCATGAACACTGAAGCTTTCTTT.

This clonotype was seen at least ten times. The chain uses TRBV12-3 or TRBV12-4 and TRBJ1-1; 7 bases fit TRBD1. The CDR3 has 16 amino acids. V gave up 6 bases and J gave up 0 bases; unmatched junction bases: 10. Written as DNA, the CDR3 is TGTGCCAGCAGCCCGGGACAGACTACGATGAACACTGAAGCTTTCTTT. Its translation is CASSPGQTTMNTEAFF.

In its sample, this clonotype was seen many times. J is TRBJ1-5 and V is TRBV7-9; no definite D call. The CDR3 has 14 amino acids. Germline CDR1 SEHNR, CDR2 FQNEAQ (reference sequence). V lost 1 base, J lost 3 bases, and 7 bases lay in between. The CDR3 sequence: CASSLGGNNQPQHF. For the CDR3, the DNA is TGTGCCAGCAGCTTAGGGGGAAACAATCAGCCCCAGCATTTT.

The chain recombines TRBV23-1 with TRBJ2-7; 7 bases align to TRBD2. TRBV23-1 is treated as an ORF (open reading frame) with a function not yet certain. The CDR3 has 19 residues. V lost 1 base and J lost 4; bases outside the gene matches: 19. As DNA, the CDR3 is TGCGCCAGCAGTCAATACGGTACCACGGGGCGGGAGAGTAATTACGAGCAGTACTTC. As protein: CASSQYGTTGRESNYEQYF.

About this clonotype itself: Being one base from a much bigger clone, this may be a read error. The chain is built from TRBV7-9 and TRBJ2-7; no reliable D call. Looked up from germline, CDR1 is SEHNR and CDR2 is FQNEAQ (reference sequence). Trimming stripped 4 bases from V and 9 bases from J, with 13 bases between. This CDR3 has 12 residues. CDR3: CASSSPQFGQYF. CDR3 coding DNA: TGTGCCAGCAGCTCTCCTCAGTTCGGGCAGTACTTC.

About this clonotype: A much larger clone lies a single base off, so this may be a read error. V and J are TRBV19 and TRBJ2-7; 10 bases fit TRBD1. Germline-derived CDR1 and CDR2 are LNHDA and SQIVND (reference sequence). There are 14 residues in the CDR3. The V segment lost 3 bases and the J segment 5 bases; nucleotides outside the gene matches: 4. CDR3 nucleotide sequence: TGTGCCAGTAGTATCCGGGACAGGGGCCACGAGCAGTACTTC. It encodes CASSIRDRGHEQYF.

This clonotype was recorded at least ten times. V usage is TRBV20-1 and J usage is TRBJ1-1; D call uncertain. V lost 0 bases and J lost 4, with 9 bases in between. This CDR3 contains 13 residues. In germline, CDR1 is DFQATT, CDR2 SNEGSKA (reference sequence). DNA for the CDR3: TGCAGTGCTAGAGATGGACTTCGCACTGAAGCTTTCTTT. Residues: CSARDGLRTEAFF.

This clonotype appeared a few times. Relative to the germline gene, one junction end is altered; a read error may explain this. The chain is built from TRBV5-6 and TRBJ2-5, with D perhaps matching TRBD2 (6 bases). The CDR3 is made up of 15 amino acids. CDR1 is SGHDT, CDR2 YYEEEE, per germline. CDR3 residues: CASSFSSGTPENQYF. CDR3 sequence (DNA): TGTGCCAGCAGCTTTAGTAGCGGTACTCCCGAGAACCAGTACTTC.

This clonotype was counted at least ten times. This rearrangement joins TRBV5-6 to TRBJ1-2; no clear D. The germline V and J ends were trimmed by 2 bases and 8 bases, with 19 bases remaining between them. The CDR3 totals 15 residues. Germline values: CDR1 SGHDT, CDR2 YYEEEE. CDR3 sequence (DNA): TGTGCCAGCAGCTTTTATCCCCCAGGTCGCAGGGGCTACACCTTC. Translation: CASSFYPPGRRGYTF.

This clonotype was counted ten times or more. CDR3 sequence: CSGWTAMNTEAFF. Written as DNA, the CDR3 is TGCAGCGGATGGACAGCGATGAACACTGAAGCTTTCTTT. This chain links TRBV29-1 with TRBJ1-1; possible D gene TRBD1, 6 bases. Germline loops: CDR1 SQVTM, CDR2 ANQGSEA. This CDR3 has 13 residues. Trimming cost V 7 bases and J 0 bases, with 12 bases left between them.

This clonotype was detected a few times. V usage is TRBV7-3 and J usage is TRBJ2-2, with unresolved D. Trimming removed 3 bases at V and 0 bases at J, with 8 bases between. Germline lookup yields CDR1 SGHTA and CDR2 FQGTGA. This CDR3 spans 15 amino acids. The CDR3 DNA follows: TGTGCCAGCAGCTTGGGATTCCCGAACACCGGGGAGCTGTTTTTT. It translates to CASSLGFPNTGELFF.

This clonotype was detected ten times or more. The junction does not match germline at one end; this may be a read error. The CDR3 is CASSLFSTSGIPDF. The CDR3 DNA follows: TGTGCCAGCAGTTTATTCTCGACTAGCGGGATCCCAGACTTC. This rearrangement joins TRBV28 to TRBJ2-7; the match to TRBD2 covers 11 bases. Germline CDR1 MDHEN, CDR2 SYDVKM. The CDR3 spans 14 residues.

This clonotype was observed at least ten times. The gene calls are TRBV11-2 and TRBJ2-5; D uncertain. The germline gives CDR1 SGHAT, CDR2 FQNNGV. This CDR3 has 15 amino acids. Trimming removed 5 bases at V and 0 bases at J, with 13 bases between. For the CDR3, the DNA is TGTGCCAGCAGCCCCAAAGGGTCTCACCAAGAGACCCAGTACTTC. This codes for CASSPKGSHQETQYF.

This clonotype was recorded many times. The chain has TRBV4-2 and TRBJ2-3; D unresolved. The germline gives CDR1 LGHNA, CDR2 YNFKEQ. The CDR3 sequence is 13 residues long. Trimming cost V 1 base and J 2 bases, with 4 bases left between them. This chain's CDR3 is CASSQGDTDTQYF. The CDR3, as DNA: TGTGCCAGCAGCCAAGGGGACACAGATACGCAGTATTTT.

This clonotype was counted at least ten times. This chain joins TRBV6-6 and TRBJ2-7; no clear D gene. With 0 bases removed from V and 4 bases from J, the gap between germline ends came to 19 bases. The CDR3 consists of 17 residues. Per germline, CDR1 MNHNY and CDR2 SVGAGI (reference sequence). DNA for the CDR3: TGTGCCAGCAGTTACTCGATCCCGACGGCAGATCATTACGAGCAGTACTTC. Its protein is CASSYSIPTADHYEQYF.

The genes are TRBV6-5 and TRBJ2-7; the D gene is possibly TRBD2 (5 bases). The CDR3 totals 14 residues. In germline, CDR1 is MNHEY, CDR2 SVGAGI. Trimming removed 2 bases from V and 4 bases from J, with 12 bases in between. The CDR3 nucleotides are TGTGCCAGCAGTTACACCGTTGAGGGATACGAGCAGTACTTC. Protein product: CASSYTVEGYEQYF.

This clonotype turned up a few times. The chain's CDR3 is CASSPPTGFTGELFF. The CDR3 nucleotides read TGTGCCAGCAGTCCCCCAACAGGCTTTACCGGGGAGCTGTTTTTT. This sequence joins TRBV28 and TRBJ2-2; tentative D call: TRBD1 (5 bases). Trimming stripped 5 bases from V and 5 bases from J, with 15 bases between. The CDR3 contains 15 residues. Germline lookup yields CDR1 MDHEN and CDR2 SYDVKM.

Note on this clonotype: Relative to the germline gene, one junction end is altered; a read error may explain this. The chain carries TRBV28 and TRBJ2-7; TRBD2 aligns across 11 bases. This CDR3 spans 13 amino acids. The germline gives CDR1 MDHEN, CDR2 SYDVKM. CDR3: CASSGTSGYQQYF. DNA of the CDR3: TGTGCCAGCAGCGGGACTAGCGGCTACCAGCAGTACTTC.

This clonotype was counted at least ten times. The rearrangement joins TRBV20-1 to TRBJ1-5, with D possibly TRBD1 on 5 matching bases. V shed 0 bases and J shed 1 base, with 7 bases lying between them. The CDR3 length is 14 residues. Germline loops: CDR1 DFQATT, CDR2 SNEGSKA (reference sequence). CDR3 protein: CSARDGGSNQPQHF. CDR3 in DNA: TGCAGTGCTAGAGATGGGGGGAGCAATCAGCCCCAGCATTTT.

About this clonotype itself: This may arise from a read error, as a much more abundant clone is one base away. The DNA of the CDR3 is TGTGCTAGTGGTTGGACTAGCGGGGGCTACGAGCAGTACTTC. It translates to CASGWTSGGYEQYF. V is TRBV12-5 and J is TRBJ2-7; TRBD2 matches 13 bases. The CDR3 length is 14 residues. The V gene's germline CDR1 is LGHNT and CDR2 FRNRAP. V trimming: 4 bases; J trimming: 3 bases; junction bases outside the gene matches: 0.

This clonotype has a count of ten or more. V usage is TRBV20-1 and J usage is TRBJ2-7; D not resolved. Trimming took off 3 bases at V and 1 base at J, with 7 bases between the two ends. This CDR3 region has 12 residues. Germline V gene sequence: CDR1 DFQATT, CDR2 SNEGSKA (reference sequence). The CDR3 here is CSARQKSYEQYF. In DNA form, the CDR3 reads TGCAGTGCTAGGCAGAAGTCCTACGAGCAGTACTTC.

The chain links TRBV7-6 to TRBJ2-1; D is possibly TRBD2 (6 bases). The CDR3 consists of 16 residues. The germline V gene encodes CDR1 SGHVS and CDR2 FNYEAQ. Trimming pared 5 bases from V and 2 bases from J, leaving 16 bases between. CDR3 in amino acids: CASSPGLLGTYNEQFF. CDR3 nucleotide sequence: TGTGCCAGCAGCCCCGGACTACTCGGTACCTACAATGAGCAGTTCTTC.

Many counts were recorded for this clonotype. The chain carries TRBV20-1 and TRBJ1-2, with 9 bases identical to TRBD1. J was trimmed by 5 bases and V by 1 base; bases with no gene match: 11. Germline V gives CDR1 DFQATT, CDR2 SNEGSKA (reference sequence). The CDR3 extends over 16 amino acids. CDR3 sequence reads: CSARATDRGDLYGYTF. The DNA of the CDR3 is TGCAGTGCTAGAGCCACAGACAGGGGGGACTTGTATGGCTACACCTTC.

This clonotype appeared a few times. A much larger clone differs by one base, so this may be a read error. V usage is TRBV29-1 and J usage is TRBJ2-5, with D possibly matching TRBD2 (5 bases). The CDR3 sequence is 14 residues long. The germline gives CDR1 SQVTM, CDR2 ANQGSEA. DNA for the CDR3: TGCAGCGTTGAAGAACCGAGGCAGGAGGAGACCCGGTACTTC. This translates into CSVEEPRQEETRYF. Full variable domain (missing parts from reference TRBV29-1 and TRBJ2-5): SAVISQKPSRDICQRGTSLTIQCQVDSQVTMMFWYRQQPGQSLTLIATANQGSEATYESGFVIDKFPISRPNLTFSTLTVSNMSPEDSSIYLCSVEEPRQEETRYFGPGTRLLVL.

This clonotype was observed at least ten times. The CDR3 sequence: CAWRPGWASGSGEQYF. CDR3 sequence (DNA): TGTGCCTGGAGGCCAGGGTGGGCTAGCGGGAGCGGGGAGCAGTACTTC. The chain uses TRBV30 and TRBJ2-7; 10 bases match TRBD2. The CDR3 has 16 amino acids. Germline V gene sequence: CDR1 GTSNPN, CDR2 SVGIG (reference sequence). V was clipped by 3 bases and J by 7 bases; unmatched bases: 15.

This clonotype was counted between two and nine times. The gene calls are TRBV12-3 or TRBV12-4 and TRBJ1-2, with 9 positions matching TRBD1. V shed 9 bases and J 8 bases; nucleotides not matched to a gene: 4. The CDR3 is 11 amino acids. CDR3 DNA sequence: TGTGCCAGTAGACAGGGGGACGGCTACACCTTC. Translating it yields CASRQGDGYTF.